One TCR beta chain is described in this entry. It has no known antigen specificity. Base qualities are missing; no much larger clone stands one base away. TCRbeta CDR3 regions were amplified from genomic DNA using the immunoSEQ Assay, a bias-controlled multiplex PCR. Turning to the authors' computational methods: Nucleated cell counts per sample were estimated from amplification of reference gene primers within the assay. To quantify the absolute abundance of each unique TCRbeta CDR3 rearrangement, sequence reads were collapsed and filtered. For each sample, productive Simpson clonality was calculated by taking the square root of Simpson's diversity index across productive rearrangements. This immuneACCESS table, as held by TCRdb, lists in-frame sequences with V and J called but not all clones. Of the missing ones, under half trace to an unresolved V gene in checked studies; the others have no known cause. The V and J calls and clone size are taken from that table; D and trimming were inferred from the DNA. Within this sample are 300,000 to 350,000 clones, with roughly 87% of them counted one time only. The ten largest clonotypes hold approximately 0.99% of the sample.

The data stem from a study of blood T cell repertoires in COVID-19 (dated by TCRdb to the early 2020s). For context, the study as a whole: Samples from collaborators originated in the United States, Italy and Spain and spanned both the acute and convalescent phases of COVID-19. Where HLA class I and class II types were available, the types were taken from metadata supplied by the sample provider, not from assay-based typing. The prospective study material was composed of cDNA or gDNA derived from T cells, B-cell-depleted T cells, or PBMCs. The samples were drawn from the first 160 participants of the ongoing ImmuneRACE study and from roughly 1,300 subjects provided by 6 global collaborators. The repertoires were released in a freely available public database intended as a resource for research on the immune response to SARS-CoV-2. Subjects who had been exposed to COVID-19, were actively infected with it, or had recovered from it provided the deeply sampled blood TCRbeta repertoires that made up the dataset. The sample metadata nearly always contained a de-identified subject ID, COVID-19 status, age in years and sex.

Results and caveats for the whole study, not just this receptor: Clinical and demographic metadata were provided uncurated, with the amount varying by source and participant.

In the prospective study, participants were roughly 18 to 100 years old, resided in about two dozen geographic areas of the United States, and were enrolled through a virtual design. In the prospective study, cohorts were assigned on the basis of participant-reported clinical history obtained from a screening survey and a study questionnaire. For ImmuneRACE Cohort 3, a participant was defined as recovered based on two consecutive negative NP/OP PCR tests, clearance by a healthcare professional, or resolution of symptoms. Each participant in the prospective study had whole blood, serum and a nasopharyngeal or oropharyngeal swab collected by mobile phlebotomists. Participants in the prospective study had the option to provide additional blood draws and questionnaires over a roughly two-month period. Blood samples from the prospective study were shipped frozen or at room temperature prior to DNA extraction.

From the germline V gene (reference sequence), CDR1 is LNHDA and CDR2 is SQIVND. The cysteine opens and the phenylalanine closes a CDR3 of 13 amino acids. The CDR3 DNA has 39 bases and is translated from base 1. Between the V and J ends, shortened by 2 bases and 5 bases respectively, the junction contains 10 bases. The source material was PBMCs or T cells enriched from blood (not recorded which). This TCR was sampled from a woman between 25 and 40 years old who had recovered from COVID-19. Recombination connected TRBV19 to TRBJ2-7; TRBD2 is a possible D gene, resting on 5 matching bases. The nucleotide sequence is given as TGTGCCAGTAGTATATCGGGGTTAAACGAGCAGTACTTC. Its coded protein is CASSISGLNEQYF. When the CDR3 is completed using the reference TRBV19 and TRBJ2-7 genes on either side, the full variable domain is DGGITQSPKYLFRKEGQNVTLSCEQNLNHDAMYWYRQDPGQGLRLIYYSQIVNDFQKGDIAEGYSVSREKKESFPLTVTSAQKNPTAFYLCASSISGLNEQYFGPGTRLTVT.